Within the sample, the clone carrying this T cell receptor (beta chain) is large. What it binds is unknown. This sample is part of a study of spatial heterogeneity in lung cancer. Whole-study results and caveats: Expanded alpha and beta TCR counts within tumors tracked tumor mutation counts.

The CDR3 extends over 12 amino acids. CDR1 and CDR2 from the germline V gene are SGHRS and YFSETQ. The V end lost 3 bases, the J end lost 8 bases, and 11 bases lay between the germline ends. TCR cDNA molecules were tagged individually, and each one carried a unique molecular identifier. TCRdb used MiXCR to reprocess the 5' RACE reads, holding one entry per CDR3 protein. This sample yields roughly 3,900 distinct CDR3 sequences, of which roughly 5.4% are seen a single time; approximately 12% belongs to the top ten. Time point in this sample: sample taken at primary tumor resection. This rearrangement joins TRBV5-1 to TRBJ1-2, with TRBD1 as a possible D gene (5 bases). The TCR comes from a female donor with early-stage non-small cell lung cancer. Sample: lung tumor tissue, taken at surgery. CDR3 sequence reads: CASSSPGKGYTF. The CDR3 DNA reads as TGCGCCAGCAGCTCACCAGGGAAAGGCTACACCTTC.